One sample yielded the 32 T cell receptor beta chains listed below, sequenced in a study of response to subunit inactivated influenza vaccine. TCRdb passed the RT-PCR reads through MiXCR, listing each CDR3 protein once. The table has approximately 700,000 distinct CDR3 sequences, approximately 14% seen once. The sequences come from PBMCs from blood, collected 11 to 12 days after vaccination. The receptors derive from a middle-aged man who received an inactivated influenza vaccine.

This clonotype was observed a few times. The chain uses TRBV12-3 or TRBV12-4 and TRBJ2-3, with 11 bases aligning to TRBD2. V shed 5 bases, J shed 6 bases, and the junction held 10 bases outside the gene matches. The CDR3 extends over 16 amino acids. CDR3 nucleotide sequence: TGTGCCAGCAGTACCCTAGCGGGGGGAGAAGTCGATACGCAGTATTTT. Amino acids: CASSTLAGGEVDTQYF.

The chain combines TRBV7-6 with TRBJ2-1; D uncertain. CDR1 and CDR2 from the germline V gene are SGHVS and FNYEAQ. Deletions cut 5 bases from V and 7 bases from J, with 12 bases between. The CDR3 is made up of 13 amino acids. The CDR3 is CASSTGMGNEQFF. The CDR3 DNA is TGTGCCAGCAGCACCGGAATGGGGAATGAGCAGTTCTTC.

The chain employs TRBV12-3 or TRBV12-4 and TRBJ1-2; 9 bases align to TRBD1. This CDR3 contains 15 residues. V lost 6 bases, J lost 6 bases, and 11 bases stayed unmatched. The DNA for the CDR3 is TGTGCCAGCAGGGTGGGACAGGGCGATTTCGATGGCTACACCTTC. Amino acid sequence: CASRVGQGDFDGYTF.

In this sample, this clonotype turned up a few times. The chain carries TRBV24-1 and TRBJ1-1; 10 bases align to TRBD1. V gave up 6 bases and J gave up 7 bases; unmatched junction bases: 25. Germline V gives CDR1 KGHDR, CDR2 SFDVKD. The CDR3 extends over 20 amino acids. CDR3 nucleotides: TGTGCCACCAGTTGGGGACAGGGGTTGTCGAGCGCCCCGGTTGGGGATGAAGCTTTCTTT. Protein sequence: CATSWGQGLSSAPVGDEAFF.

The chain has TRBV7-2 and TRBJ2-7; D might be TRBD1 (6 bases). Germline loops: CDR1 SGHTA, CDR2 FQGNSA. V was pared by 7 bases and J by 7 bases, with 20 bases between. The CDR3 totals 14 residues. The CDR3 here is CASTSTGSRGEQYF. DNA of the CDR3: TGTGCCAGCACAAGCACAGGGTCAAGGGGGGAGCAGTACTTC.

The rearrangement joins TRBV7-3 to TRBJ2-1; 7 bases agree with TRBD2. The junction had 3 bases not matched to a gene; V was cut back by 4 bases and J by 6 bases. The CDR3 sequence is 13 residues long. Germline V lookup: CDR1 SGHTA, CDR2 FQGTGA. Here the CDR3 DNA reads TGTGCCAGCAGCTCCGTAGCGGGCAATGAGCAGTTCTTC. Residues: CASSSVAGNEQFF.

V and J are TRBV5-1 and TRBJ2-2, with a weak D call TRBD1 (5 bases). Per germline, CDR1 SGHRS and CDR2 YFSETQ. The CDR3 is 16 residues long. V was clipped by 4 bases and J by 4 bases, with 17 bases between them. CDR3 sequence reads: CASSQDADRGTGELFF. CDR3 DNA sequence: TGCGCCAGCAGCCAAGACGCCGACAGAGGCACCGGGGAGCTGTTTTTT.

This clonotype has ten or more counts. This chain uses TRBV7-9 with TRBJ2-6; possibly TRBD1 for D (5 bases). There are 15 residues in the CDR3. From germline, CDR1 is SEHNR and CDR2 FQNEAQ (reference sequence). The germline V and J ends were trimmed by 5 bases and 0 bases, with 8 bases remaining between them. The CDR3 here is CASSADSSGANVLTF. The CDR3 nucleotides are TGTGCCAGCAGCGCTGACAGCTCTGGGGCCAACGTCCTGACTTTC. Using reference TRBV7-9 and TRBJ2-6 for the parts outside the CDR3, the full variable domain is DTGVSQNPRHKITKRGQNVTFRCDPISEHNRLYWYRQTLGQGPEFLTYFQNEAQLEKSRLLSDRFSAERPKGSFSTLEIQRTEQGDSAMYLCASSADSSGANVLTFGAGSRLTVL.

This clonotype occurred a few times. CDR3 protein: CASSLTVTYEQYF. The CDR3 coding sequence is TGTGCCAGCAGCTTAACGGTAACCTACGAGCAGTACTTC. The V gene is TRBV7-2, the J gene TRBJ2-7; D gene uncertain. Trimming took 2 bases from V and 2 from J, leaving 7 bases between them. CDR3 length: 13 residues. Germline-derived CDR1 and CDR2 are SGHTA and FQGNSA.

The chain joins TRBV28 to TRBJ2-7; tentative D call: TRBD2 (6 bases). The CDR3 is made up of 14 amino acids. Trimming removed 3 bases at V and 4 bases at J, with 13 bases between. Per the germline V gene, CDR1 is MDHEN and CDR2 is SYDVKM. As DNA, the CDR3 is TGTGCCAGCAGTTTGGCGGGGCGTATATACGAGCAGTACTTC. Its protein is CASSLAGRIYEQYF.

This clonotype was detected only a few times. This chain joins TRBV19 and TRBJ2-1; D is unclear. Germline-derived CDR1 and CDR2 are LNHDA and SQIVND (reference sequence). Trimming took 3 bases from V and 6 from J, leaving 9 bases between them. CDR3 length: 13 amino acids. This CDR3 reads CASSISGGNEQFF. CDR3 nucleotide sequence: TGTGCCAGTAGTATTTCAGGTGGCAATGAGCAGTTCTTC.

This sequence joins TRBV18 and TRBJ2-1; unclear D gene. Germline-derived CDR1 and CDR2 are KGHSH and LQKENI. CDR3 length equals 11 residues. V gave up 3 bases and J gave up 8 bases, with 5 bases separating them. The CDR3 sequence: CASSPQDEQFF. CDR3 sequence (DNA): TGTGCCAGCTCACCCCAGGATGAGCAGTTCTTC.

This clonotype was observed many times. The rearrangement links TRBV5-6 to TRBJ2-2, with TRBD1 identical over 8 bases. The germline CDR1 and CDR2 sequences are SGHDT and YYEEEE. The J segment lost 7 bases and the V segment lost 1 base, leaving 9 bases of the junction unmatched. This CDR3 has 16 amino acids. CDR3 bases: TGTGCCAGCAGCTTGCTGGGACAGGTCCTCGGCGGGGAGCTGTTTTTT. It specifies CASSLLGQVLGGELFF.

This clonotype was recorded many times. V and J are TRBV29-1 and TRBJ2-1, with 10 bases lining up with TRBD2. With 7 bases clipped from V and 2 bases from J, the junction kept 14 bases outside the gene matches. This CDR3 has 17 residues. Germline CDR1 reads SQVTM; CDR2 reads ANQGSEA. The CDR3 region has the DNA TGCAGCGGATGGGGCCTACATAGCGGGGGGCCCTACAATGAGCAGTTCTTC. It specifies CSGWGLHSGGPYNEQFF.

This clonotype was seen a few times. V is TRBV7-2 and J is TRBJ2-5; 8 bases align to TRBD2. The germline V gene encodes CDR1 SGHTA and CDR2 FQGNSA. CDR3 size: 16 residues. V gave up 5 bases and J gave up 1 base; unmatched junction bases: 9. CDR3 protein: CASSELNGRAQETQYF. The CDR3 bases are TGTGCCAGCAGCGAACTTAACGGGAGGGCCCAAGAGACCCAGTACTTC.

This clonotype was seen only a few times. This chain joins TRBV27 and TRBJ2-2, with 8 bases fitting TRBD2. CDR3 length equals 16 residues. Germline CDR1 is MNHEY and CDR2 is SMNVEV (reference sequence). V lost 3 bases and J lost 4; bases outside the gene matches: 7. Written as DNA, the CDR3 is TGTGCCAGCAGTTTCTTCCAGGCGGGAGGCACCGGGGAGCTGTTTTTT. Its translation: CASSFFQAGGTGELFF.

This clonotype was seen more than once but under ten times. This chain uses TRBV20-1 with TRBJ1-4; 9 bases align to TRBD1. The CDR3 is 15 amino acids. The trim removed 3 bases at V and 0 bases at J, leaving 2 bases unmatched. Germline lookup yields CDR1 DFQATT and CDR2 SNEGSKA (reference sequence). As DNA, the CDR3 is TGCAGTGCTAGGGGACAGGGTACAACTAATGAAAAACTGTTTTTT. The encoded protein is CSARGQGTTNEKLFF.

This clonotype has only a few counts. The chain carries TRBV10-3 and TRBJ2-7; 12 bases line up with TRBD2. J was trimmed by 5 bases and V by 6 bases; bases with no gene match: 5. The CDR3 loop spans 14 amino acids. Germline CDR1 reads ENHRY; CDR2 reads SYGVKD. CDR3 DNA: TGTGCCATCAGCGGACTAGCGGGAAGCGACGAGCAGTACTTC. This gives the protein CAISGLAGSDEQYF.

In its sample, this clonotype was seen a few times. V and J are TRBV3-1 and TRBJ2-5, with D tentatively TRBD1 or TRBD2 (5 bases each). The CDR3 has 15 residues. Trimming removed 7 bases from V and 5 bases from J, with 20 bases in between. From germline, CDR1 is LGHDT and CDR2 YNNKEL (reference sequence). DNA of the CDR3: TGTGCCAGCAAGAGTCCCCAGGGAGTTGGGGAGACCCAGTACTTC. Protein product: CASKSPQGVGETQYF.

The rearrangement joins TRBV6-2 or TRBV6-3 to TRBJ2-5; D possibly corresponds to TRBD2 (6 bases). This CDR3 has 14 amino acids. Looked up from germline, CDR1 is MNHEY and CDR2 is SVGEGT. V lost 6 bases and J lost 1, with 12 bases in between. This CDR3 reads CASRPGLPQETQYF. The CDR3 region has the DNA TGTGCCAGCAGGCCGGGACTGCCCCAAGAGACCCAGTACTTC.

A few counts support this clonotype. This chain links TRBV19 with TRBJ2-7; D tentatively fits TRBD1 or TRBD2 (5 bases each). V was trimmed by 5 bases and J by 2 bases, leaving 13 bases between them. This CDR3 has 14 residues. CDR1 is LNHDA and CDR2 is SQIVND in the germline V gene (reference sequence). CDR3 coding DNA: TGTGCCAGTAGTGAACGGGACGGGACCTACGAGCAGTACTTC. Translation: CASSERDGTYEQYF.

In its sample, this clonotype was seen a few times. V is TRBV3-1 and J is TRBJ1-1; D gene unclear. The CDR3 is made up of 14 amino acids. Trimming stripped 4 bases from V and 11 bases from J, with 20 bases between. Germline CDR1 reads LGHDT; CDR2 reads YNNKEL (reference sequence). In DNA, the CDR3 is TGTGCCAGCAGCCGCCTAGGGTCCTTCCAGCCTGCTTTCTTT. Its translation is CASSRLGSFQPAFF.

This clonotype was found many times. The V gene is TRBV6-5, the J gene TRBJ2-7; D is undetermined. Looked up from germline, CDR1 is MNHEY and CDR2 is SVGAGI. The length of the CDR3 is 14 residues. Trimming removed 2 bases from V and 2 bases from J, with 10 bases in between. The chain's CDR3 is CASSYGDFTYEQYF. DNA of the CDR3: TGTGCCAGCAGTTACGGGGATTTCACCTACGAGCAGTACTTC.

This clonotype occurred many times. V gene TRBV28 combines with J gene TRBJ2-3, with a weak D call TRBD2 (6 bases). Trimming pared 4 bases from V and 8 bases from J, leaving 22 bases between. From germline, CDR1 is MDHEN and CDR2 SYDVKM. The CDR3 sequence is 16 residues long. Written as DNA, the CDR3 is TGTGCCAGCAGTTCCCCGGAGGGCCGGATCCCCATTACGCAGTATTTT. This encodes CASSSPEGRIPITQYF. Full variable domain (remainder filled in from reference TRBV28 and TRBJ2-3): DVKVTQSSRYLVKRTGEKVFLECVQDMDHENMFWYRQDPGLGLRLIYFSYDVKMKEKGDIPEGYSVSREKKERFSLILESASTNQTSMYLCASSSPEGRIPITQYFGPGTRLTVL.

The sample holds a few counts of this clonotype. The chain joins TRBV20-1 to TRBJ2-3; D is uncertain. V lost 3 bases and J 2 bases, leaving 18 bases between the germline ends. The CDR3 covers 16 residues. Germline lookup yields CDR1 DFQATT and CDR2 SNEGSKA (reference sequence). The CDR3 DNA reads TGCAGTGCTAGTGGATTGGCCACAAAATACACAGATACGCAGTATTTT. Translation gives CSASGLATKYTDTQYF.

This clonotype showed up many times. This chain connects TRBV5-6 to TRBJ2-5, with D possibly being TRBD2 (6 bases). V lost 5 bases to trimming and J lost 2 bases, with 13 bases between them. The CDR3 is made up of 14 amino acids. Germline V gives CDR1 SGHDT, CDR2 YYEEEE. In DNA form, the CDR3 reads TGTGCCAGCAGGCTTGGCGGGGCTCAAGAGACCCAGTACTTC. Translation gives CASRLGGAQETQYF. Looking up the rest from reference TRBV5-6 and TRBJ2-5 gives the full variable domain: DAGVTQSPTHLIKTRGQQVTLRCSPKSGHDTVSWYQQALGQGPQFIFQYYEEEERQRGNFPDRFSGHQFPNYSSELNVNALLLGDSALYLCASRLGGAQETQYFGPGTRLLVL.

The rearrangement joins TRBV20-1 to TRBJ2-1, with D unresolved. This CDR3 is 14 amino acids long. Germline V gene lookup returns CDR1 DFQATT and CDR2 SNEGSKA (reference sequence). V was clipped by 3 bases and J by 5 bases, with 14 bases between them. DNA of the CDR3: TGCAGTGCTAGCAGGTTTACCCTGGACAATGAGCAGTTCTTC. Translating gives CSASRFTLDNEQFF.

The rearrangement links TRBV2 to TRBJ2-4; 7 nucleotides match TRBD2. The CDR3 is 15 residues long. Germline V gene data show CDR1 as SNHLY and CDR2 as FYNNEI. J gave up 0 bases and V 7 bases, and 6 bases lay outside the gene matches. CDR3 bases: TGTGCCAGCAATCCTAGCGGAATAGCCAAAAACATTCAGTACTTC. Protein sequence: CASNPSGIAKNIQYF.

The table lists this clonotype with a few counts. The chain joins TRBV27 to TRBJ1-5; unclear D gene. The CDR3 is 15 residues long. Germline CDR1 and CDR2: MNHEY and SMNVEV (reference sequence). The V gene lost 2 bases and the J gene lost 0 bases, with 8 bases spanning the gap. CDR3 residues: CASSLKPYSNQPQHF. The CDR3 nucleotides read TGTGCCAGCAGTTTAAAGCCCTATAGCAATCAGCCCCAGCATTTT.

This chain uses TRBV4-2 with TRBJ1-1; D uncertain. Germline CDR1 is LGHNA and CDR2 is YNFKEQ. V was shortened by 3 bases and J by 4 bases, with 12 bases between the two germline ends. CDR3 length: 14 amino acids. In DNA form, the CDR3 reads TGTGCCAGCAGCCACACGGCTGCTACCACTGAAGCTTTCTTT. Protein: CASSHTAATTEAFF.

The rearrangement uses TRBV6-5 and TRBJ2-1; D remains unclear. The CDR3 has 13 residues. V was pared by 0 bases and J by 7 bases, with 7 bases between. Germline lookup yields CDR1 MNHEY and CDR2 SVGAGI. This CDR3 reads CASSYSKSNEQFF. The CDR3 nucleotides are TGTGCCAGCAGTTACTCGAAGTCAAATGAGCAGTTCTTC.

This clonotype has more than one count but fewer than ten. The V call is TRBV6-2 or TRBV6-3, the J call TRBJ2-1; D uncertain. CDR1 MNHEY and CDR2 SVGEGT come from the germline V gene. This CDR3 is 13 amino acids long. The V end lost 6 bases, the J end lost 4 bases, and 10 bases lay between the germline ends. The CDR3 DNA follows: TGTGCCAGCAGCAGACCGGAATACAATGAGCAGTTCTTC. This encodes CASSRPEYNEQFF.